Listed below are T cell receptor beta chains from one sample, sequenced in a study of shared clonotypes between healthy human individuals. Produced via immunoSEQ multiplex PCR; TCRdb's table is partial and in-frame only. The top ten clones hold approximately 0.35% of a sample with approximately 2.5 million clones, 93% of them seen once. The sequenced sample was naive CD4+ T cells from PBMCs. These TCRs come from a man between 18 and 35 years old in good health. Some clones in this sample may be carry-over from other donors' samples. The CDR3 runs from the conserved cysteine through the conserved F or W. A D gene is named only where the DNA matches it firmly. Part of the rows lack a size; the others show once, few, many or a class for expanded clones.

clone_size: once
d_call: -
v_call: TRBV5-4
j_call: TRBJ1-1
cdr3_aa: CASSLPGSRGDTEAFF
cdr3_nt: TGTGCCAGCAGCCTCCCGGGATCCCGAGGGGACACTGAAGCTTTCTTT

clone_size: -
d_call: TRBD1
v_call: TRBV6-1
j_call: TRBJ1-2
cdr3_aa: CASSENAWTGDGYTF
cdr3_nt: TGTGCCAGCAGTGAAAACGCCTGGACAGGGGATGGCTACACCTTC

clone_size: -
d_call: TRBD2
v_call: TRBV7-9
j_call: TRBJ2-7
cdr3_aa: CASSPGGVNSYEQYF
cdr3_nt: TGTGCCAGCAGCCCCGGGGGGGTTAACTCCTACGAGCAGTACTTC

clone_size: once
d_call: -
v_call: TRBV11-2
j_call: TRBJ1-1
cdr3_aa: CASSLYGVGNTEAFF
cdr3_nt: TGTGCCAGCAGCTTATACGGGGTGGGGAACACTGAAGCTTTCTTT

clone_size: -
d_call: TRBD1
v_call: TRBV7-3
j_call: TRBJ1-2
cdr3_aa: CASSLTPRTGLFYGYTF
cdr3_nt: TGTGCCAGCAGCTTAACTCCCCGGACAGGGCTCTTCTATGGCTACACCTTC

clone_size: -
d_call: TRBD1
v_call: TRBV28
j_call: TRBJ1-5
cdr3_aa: CASSFARLGAGGQPQHF
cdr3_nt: TGTGCCAGCAGTTTCGCTCGGCTAGGGGCAGGGGGTCAGCCCCAGCATTTT

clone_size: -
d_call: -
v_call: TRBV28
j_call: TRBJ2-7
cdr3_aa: CASCPSPPYEQYF
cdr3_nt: TGTGCCAGCTGTCCCTCCCCTCCCTACGAGCAGTACTTC

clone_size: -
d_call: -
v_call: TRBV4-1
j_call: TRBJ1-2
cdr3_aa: CASSQEDRLVGYTF
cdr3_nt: TGCGCCAGCAGCCAAGAAGACAGGCTAGTGGGCTACACCTTC

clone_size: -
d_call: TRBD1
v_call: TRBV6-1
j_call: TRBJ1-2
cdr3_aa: CASSDSGQGYGYTF
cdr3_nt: TGTGCCAGCAGTGACTCGGGACAGGGCTATGGCTACACCTTC

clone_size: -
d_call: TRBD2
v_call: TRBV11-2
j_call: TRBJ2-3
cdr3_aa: CASSLGASGTSTDTQYF
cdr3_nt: TGTGCCAGCAGCTTAGGGGCTAGCGGGACTAGCACAGATACGCAGTATTTT

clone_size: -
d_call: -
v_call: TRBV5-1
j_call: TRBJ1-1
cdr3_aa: CASSLIIRGNTEAFF
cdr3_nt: TGCGCCAGCAGCTTGATTATTCGGGGCAACACTGAAGCTTTCTTT

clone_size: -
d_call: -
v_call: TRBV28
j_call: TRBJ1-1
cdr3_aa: CASSKPGHPNTEAFF
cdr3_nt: TGTGCCAGCAGTAAACCGGGACACCCGAACACTGAAGCTTTCTTT

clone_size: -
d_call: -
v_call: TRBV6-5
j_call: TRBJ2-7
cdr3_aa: CASRTHGHERYEQYF
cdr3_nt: TGTGCCAGCAGAACACATGGACATGAACGCTACGAGCAGTACTTC

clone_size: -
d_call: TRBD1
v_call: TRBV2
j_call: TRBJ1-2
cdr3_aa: CASTEDRAALSGYTF
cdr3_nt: TGTGCCAGCACCGAAGACAGGGCGGCATTAAGTGGCTACACCTTC

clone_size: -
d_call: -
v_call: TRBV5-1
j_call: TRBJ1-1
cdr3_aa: CASSWPRGGATNTEAFF
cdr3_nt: TGCGCCAGCAGCTGGCCCAGGGGAGGGGCGACGAACACTGAAGCTTTCTTT

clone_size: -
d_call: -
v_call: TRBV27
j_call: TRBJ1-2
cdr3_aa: CASSFLRRDINYGYTF
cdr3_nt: TGTGCCAGCAGTTTTCTCAGGAGGGACATAAACTATGGCTACACCTTC

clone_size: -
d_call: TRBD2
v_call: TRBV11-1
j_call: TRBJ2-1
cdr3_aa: CASRPKSGSLGEQFF
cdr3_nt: TGTGCCAGCAGACCTAAAAGCGGGAGTCTCGGTGAGCAGTTCTTC

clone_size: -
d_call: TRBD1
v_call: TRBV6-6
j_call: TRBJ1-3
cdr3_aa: CASSLDRNSGNTIYF
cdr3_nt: TGTGCCAGCAGTCTGGACAGGAATTCTGGAAACACCATATATTTT

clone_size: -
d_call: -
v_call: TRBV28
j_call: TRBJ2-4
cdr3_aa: CASTVTVMGAKNIQYF
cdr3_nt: TGTGCCAGCACGGTTACAGTGATGGGCGCTAAAAACATTCAGTACTTC

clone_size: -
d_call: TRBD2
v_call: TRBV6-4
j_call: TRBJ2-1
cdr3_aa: CASSDPLAGEHDEQFF
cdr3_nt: TGTGCCAGCAGTGACCCCCTAGCGGGAGAACACGATGAGCAGTTCTTC

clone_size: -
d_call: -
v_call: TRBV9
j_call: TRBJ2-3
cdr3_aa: CASGVGTDTQYF
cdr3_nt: TGTGCCAGCGGAGTGGGAACAGATACGCAGTATTTT

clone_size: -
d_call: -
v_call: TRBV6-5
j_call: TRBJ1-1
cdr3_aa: CASSTTGTTEAFF
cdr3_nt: TGTGCCAGCAGTACCACCGGGACCACTGAAGCTTTCTTT

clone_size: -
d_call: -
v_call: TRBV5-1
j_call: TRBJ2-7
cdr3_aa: CASSWGGSNYEQYF
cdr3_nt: TGCGCCAGCAGCTGGGGGGGCTCCAACTACGAGCAGTACTTC

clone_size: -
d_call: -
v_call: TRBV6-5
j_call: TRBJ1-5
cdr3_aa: CASSYSTGHGMWPQHF
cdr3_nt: TGTGCCAGCAGTTACTCGACGGGACACGGAATGTGGCCCCAGCATTTT

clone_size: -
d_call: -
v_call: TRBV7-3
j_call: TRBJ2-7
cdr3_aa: CASSPVGSGDEQYF
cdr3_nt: TGTGCCAGCAGCCCTGTCGGATCAGGCGACGAGCAGTACTTC

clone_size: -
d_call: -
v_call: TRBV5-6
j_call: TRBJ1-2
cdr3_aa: CASSLATGYGYGYTF
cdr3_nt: TGTGCCAGCAGCTTGGCCACAGGGTACGGCTATGGCTACACCTTC

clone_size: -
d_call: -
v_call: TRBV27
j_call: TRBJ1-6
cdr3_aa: CASSPWGGTNSPLHF
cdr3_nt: TGTGCCAGCAGTCCCTGGGGGGGAACCAATTCACCCCTCCACTTT

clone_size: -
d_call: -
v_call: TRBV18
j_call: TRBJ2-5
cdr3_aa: CASSLNLGMETQYF
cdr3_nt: TGTGCCAGCTCCCTCAATCTGGGGATGGAGACCCAGTACTTC

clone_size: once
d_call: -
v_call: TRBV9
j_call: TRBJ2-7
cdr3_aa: CASSVAMGTYEQYF
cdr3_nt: TGTGCCAGCAGCGTAGCTATGGGGACCTACGAGCAGTACTTC

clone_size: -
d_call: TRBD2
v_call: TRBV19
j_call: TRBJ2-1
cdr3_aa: CASSMSGRAVNEQFF
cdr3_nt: TGTGCCAGTAGTATGTCCGGGAGGGCCGTCAATGAGCAGTTCTTC

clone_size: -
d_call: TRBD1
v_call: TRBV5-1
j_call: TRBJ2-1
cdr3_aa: CASSLDRGGSEQFF
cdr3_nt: TGCGCCAGCAGCTTAGACAGGGGGGGTAGTGAGCAGTTCTTC

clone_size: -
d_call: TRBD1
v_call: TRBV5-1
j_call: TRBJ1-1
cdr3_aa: CASSFRGQWTEAFF
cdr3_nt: TGCGCCAGCAGCTTCAGGGGGCAGTGGACTGAAGCTTTCTTT

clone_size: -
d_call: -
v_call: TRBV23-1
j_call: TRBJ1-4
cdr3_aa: CASSQSNGRKNEKLFF
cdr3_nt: TGCGCCAGCAGTCAATCGAACGGACGGAAGAATGAAAAACTGTTTTTT

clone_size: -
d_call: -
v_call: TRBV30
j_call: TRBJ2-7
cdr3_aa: CAWSVRGLYEQYF
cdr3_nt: TGTGCCTGGAGTGTAAGGGGTCTGTACGAGCAGTACTTC

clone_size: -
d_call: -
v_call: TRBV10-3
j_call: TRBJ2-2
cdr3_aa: CAISEPRGGYNTGELFF
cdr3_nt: TGTGCCATCAGTGAACCGCGGGGTGGGTACAACACCGGGGAGCTGTTTTTT

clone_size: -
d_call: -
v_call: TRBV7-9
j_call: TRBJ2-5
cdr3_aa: CASSLGGGWGETQYF
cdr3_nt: TGTGCCAGCAGCTTAGGCGGAGGCTGGGGGGAGACCCAGTACTTC

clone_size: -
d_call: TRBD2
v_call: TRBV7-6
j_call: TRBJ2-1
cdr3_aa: CASSGDLAGARNEQFF
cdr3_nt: TGTGCCAGCAGCGGAGACCTAGCGGGAGCTCGCAATGAGCAGTTCTTC

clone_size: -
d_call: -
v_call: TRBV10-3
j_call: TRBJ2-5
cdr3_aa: CAISESGGEETQYF
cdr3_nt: TGTGCCATCAGTGAGTCTGGGGGAGAAGAGACCCAGTACTTC

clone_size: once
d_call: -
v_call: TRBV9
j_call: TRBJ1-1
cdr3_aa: CASRELLGHHTEAFF
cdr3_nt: TGTGCCAGCAGAGAGTTGTTGGGACACCACACTGAAGCTTTCTTT

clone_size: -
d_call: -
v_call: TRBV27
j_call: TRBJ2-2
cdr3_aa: CASRRPGAGELFF
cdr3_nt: TGTGCCAGCAGACGACCTGGGGCCGGGGAGCTGTTTTTT

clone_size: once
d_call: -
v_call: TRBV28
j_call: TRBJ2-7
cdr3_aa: CASSPRGYEQYF
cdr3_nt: TGTGCCAGCAGCCCAAGGGGGTACGAGCAGTACTTC

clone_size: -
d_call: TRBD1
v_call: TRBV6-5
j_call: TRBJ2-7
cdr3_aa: CASSYSGTGDHEQYF
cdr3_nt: TGTGCCAGCAGTTACTCCGGGACAGGGGACCACGAGCAGTACTTC

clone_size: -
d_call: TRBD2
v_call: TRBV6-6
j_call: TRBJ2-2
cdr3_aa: CASSYSGTSATGELFF
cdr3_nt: TGTGCCAGCAGTTACTCTGGGACTAGCGCGACCGGGGAGCTGTTTTTT

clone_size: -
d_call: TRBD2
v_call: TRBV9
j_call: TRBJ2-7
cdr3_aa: CASSKTSGRGYEQYF
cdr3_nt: TGTGCCAGCTCGAAGACTAGCGGGAGGGGCTACGAGCAGTACTTC

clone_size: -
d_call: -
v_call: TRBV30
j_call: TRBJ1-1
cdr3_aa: CAWSYDRLGTEAFF
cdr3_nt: TGTGCCTGGAGTTACGACAGGTTGGGGACTGAAGCTTTCTTT

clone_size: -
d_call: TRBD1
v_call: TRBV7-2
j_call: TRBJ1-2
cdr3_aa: CASSLGILRGQDGYTF
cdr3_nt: TGTGCCAGCAGCTTAGGGATTCTGAGGGGGCAGGACGGCTACACCTTC

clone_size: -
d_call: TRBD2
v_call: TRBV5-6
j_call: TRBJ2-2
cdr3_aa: CASSWGGPAGPPGELFF
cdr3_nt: TGTGCCAGCAGCTGGGGGGGTCCAGCGGGGCCCCCCGGGGAGCTGTTTTTT

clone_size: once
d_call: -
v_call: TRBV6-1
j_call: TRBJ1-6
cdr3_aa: CASSTLGHYNSPLHF
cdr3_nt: TGTGCCAGCAGTACCCTAGGACACTATAATTCACCCCTCCACTTT